This T cell receptor (beta chain) was identified in a study of shared clonotypes between healthy human individuals. In the study overall: Two women and a few men aged 18 to 49 served as donors.

The authors distributed each subset's genomic DNA evenly over several immunoSEQ plates. Produced via immunoSEQ multiplex PCR; TCRdb's table is partial and in-frame only. The data contain millions of clones, roughly 93% of them singletons. The study separated CD4+ cells into CD45RA+ naive and CD45RA-negative memory subsets. Trimming pared 10 bases from V and 6 bases from J, leaving 21 bases between. CDR3 length: 14 residues. Germline V gene sequence: CDR1 MDHEN, CDR2 SYDVKM. Sequencing was performed on naive CD4+ T cells from PBMCs. Regarding subset: CD45RA+ positively selected. The chain joins TRBV28 to TRBJ2-5, with no clear D. This TCR was sampled from a man between 18 and 35 years old in good health. Some clones in this sample may be carry-over from other donors' samples. DNA for the CDR3: TGTGCCACCCGGCTGGGCGGTCCATTACAGACCCAGTACTTC. This sequence encodes CATRLGGPLQTQYF.